The T cell receptor (beta chain) under discussion was sequenced for a study of blood T cell repertoires in COVID-19. Across the whole study: The United States, Italy and Spain were the sources of the acute and convalescent COVID-19 samples.

Authors' processing steps: Reference gene primer amplification gave nucleated cell count estimates. This table comes from immunoSEQ multiplex PCR, and its TCRdb copy is limited to in-frame clones, with some not included. The D gene and trimming were derived from the DNA, and the V and J assignments and clone size from that table. The data hold about 63,000 clones, with approximately 81% observed a single time. Participants came from fewer than 25 US areas, aged roughly 18 to 89 years. Sample: PBMCs or T cells enriched from blood (not recorded which). The sequence was collected from a woman aged 40 to 55 with acute COVID-19.

As DNA, the CDR3 is TGTGCCAGCACCGCCCCACCCGCGGTGAACACTGAAGCTTTCTTT. Translated, it gives CASTAPPAVNTEAFF. The chain has TRBV6-6 and TRBJ1-1; D unclear. Trimming cost V 7 bases and J 0 bases, with 15 bases left between them. The CDR3 runs 15 residues. Germline loops: CDR1 MNHNY, CDR2 SVGAGI (reference sequence).